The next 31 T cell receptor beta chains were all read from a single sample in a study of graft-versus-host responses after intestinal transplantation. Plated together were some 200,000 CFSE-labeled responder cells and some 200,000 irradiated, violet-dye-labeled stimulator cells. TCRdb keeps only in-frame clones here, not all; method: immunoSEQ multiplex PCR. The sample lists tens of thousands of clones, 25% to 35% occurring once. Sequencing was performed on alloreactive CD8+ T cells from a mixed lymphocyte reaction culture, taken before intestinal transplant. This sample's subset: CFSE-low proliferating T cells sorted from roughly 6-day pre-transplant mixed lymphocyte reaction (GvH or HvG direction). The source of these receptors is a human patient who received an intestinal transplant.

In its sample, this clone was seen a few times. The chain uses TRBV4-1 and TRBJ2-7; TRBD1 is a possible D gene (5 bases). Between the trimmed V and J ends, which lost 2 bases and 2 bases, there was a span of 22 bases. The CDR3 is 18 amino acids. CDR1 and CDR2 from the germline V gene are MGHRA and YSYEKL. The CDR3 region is CASSQLPERTPRTYEQYF. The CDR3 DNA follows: TGCGCCAGCAGCCAACTCCCAGAAAGGACACCCCGGACCTACGAGCAGTACTTC.

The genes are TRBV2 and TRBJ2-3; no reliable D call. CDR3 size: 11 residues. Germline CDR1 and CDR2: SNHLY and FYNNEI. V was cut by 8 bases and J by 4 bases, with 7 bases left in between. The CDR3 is CASSPSDTQYF. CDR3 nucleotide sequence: TGTGCCAGCTCCCCCTCAGATACGCAGTATTTT.

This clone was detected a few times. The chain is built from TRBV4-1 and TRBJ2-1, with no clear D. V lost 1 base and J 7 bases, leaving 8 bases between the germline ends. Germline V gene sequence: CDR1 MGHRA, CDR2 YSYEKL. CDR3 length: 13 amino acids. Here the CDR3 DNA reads TGCGCCAGCAGCCAAGTAAGGTGGAATGAGCAGTTCTTC. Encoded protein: CASSQVRWNEQFF.

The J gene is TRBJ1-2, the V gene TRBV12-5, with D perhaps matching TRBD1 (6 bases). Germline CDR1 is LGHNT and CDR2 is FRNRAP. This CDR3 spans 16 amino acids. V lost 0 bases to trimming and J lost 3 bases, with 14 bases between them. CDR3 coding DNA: TGTGCTAGTGGTTTGGTACGGCAGGGGACCGACTATGGCTACACCTTC. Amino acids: CASGLVRQGTDYGYTF.

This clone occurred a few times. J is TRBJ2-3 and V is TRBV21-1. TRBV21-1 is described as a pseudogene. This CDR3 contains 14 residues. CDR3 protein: CASSRRDSTDTQYF. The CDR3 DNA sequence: TGTGCCAGCAGCCGCCGGGACAGCACAGATACGCAGTATTTT.

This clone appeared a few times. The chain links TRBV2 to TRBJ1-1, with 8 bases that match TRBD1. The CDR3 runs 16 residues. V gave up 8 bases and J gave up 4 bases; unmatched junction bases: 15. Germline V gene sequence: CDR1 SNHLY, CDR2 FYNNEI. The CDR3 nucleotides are TGTGCCAGCCGACCCCAGGGGGCCAAGGGGAGCACTGAAGCTTTCTTT. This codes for CASRPQGAKGSTEAFF.

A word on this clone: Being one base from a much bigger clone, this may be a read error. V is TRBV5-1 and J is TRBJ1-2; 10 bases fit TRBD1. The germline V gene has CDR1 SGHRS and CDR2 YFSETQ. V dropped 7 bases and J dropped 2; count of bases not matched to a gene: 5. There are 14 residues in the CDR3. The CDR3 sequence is CASCEGQGNYGYTF. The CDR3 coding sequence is TGCGCCAGCTGTGAGGGACAGGGGAACTATGGCTACACCTTC.

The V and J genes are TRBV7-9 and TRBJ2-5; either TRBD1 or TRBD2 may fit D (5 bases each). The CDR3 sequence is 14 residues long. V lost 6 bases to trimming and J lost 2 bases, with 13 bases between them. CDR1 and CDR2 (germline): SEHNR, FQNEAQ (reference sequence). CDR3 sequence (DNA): TGTGCCAGCAGACCCCGGGACGGTCAAGAGACCCAGTACTTC. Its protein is CASRPRDGQETQYF.

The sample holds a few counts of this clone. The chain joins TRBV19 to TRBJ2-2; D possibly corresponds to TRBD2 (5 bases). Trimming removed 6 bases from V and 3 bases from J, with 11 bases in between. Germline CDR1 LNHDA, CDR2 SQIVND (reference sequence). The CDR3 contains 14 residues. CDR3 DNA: TGTGCCAGTAGAAGGGAGCCTTACACCGGGGAGCTGTTTTTT. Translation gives CASRREPYTGELFF.

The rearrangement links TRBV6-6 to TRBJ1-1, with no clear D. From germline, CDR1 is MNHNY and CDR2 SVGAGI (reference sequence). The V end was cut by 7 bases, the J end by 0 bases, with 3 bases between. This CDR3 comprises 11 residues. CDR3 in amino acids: CASTLNTEAFF. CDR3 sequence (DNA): TGTGCCAGCACCTTGAACACTGAAGCTTTCTTT.

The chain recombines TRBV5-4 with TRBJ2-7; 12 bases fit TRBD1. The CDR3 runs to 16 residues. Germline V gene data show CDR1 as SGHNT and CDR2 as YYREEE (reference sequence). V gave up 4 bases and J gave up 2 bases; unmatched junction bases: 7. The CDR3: CASSLGTGGVAYEQYF. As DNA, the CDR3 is TGTGCCAGCAGCCTCGGGACAGGGGGCGTCGCCTACGAGCAGTACTTC.

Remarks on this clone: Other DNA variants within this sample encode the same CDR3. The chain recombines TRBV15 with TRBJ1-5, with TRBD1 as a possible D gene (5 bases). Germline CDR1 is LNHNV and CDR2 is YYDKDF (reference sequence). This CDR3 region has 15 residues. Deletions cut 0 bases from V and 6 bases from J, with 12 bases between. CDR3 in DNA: TGTGCCACCAGCAGAGATCTAGGGCAGGGTCAGCCCCAGCATTTT. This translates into CATSRDLGQGQPQHF.

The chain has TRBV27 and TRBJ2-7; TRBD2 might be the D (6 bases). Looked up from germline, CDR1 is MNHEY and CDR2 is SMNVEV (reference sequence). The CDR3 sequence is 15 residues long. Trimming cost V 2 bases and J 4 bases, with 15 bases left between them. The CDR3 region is CASSLTGGAWYEQYF. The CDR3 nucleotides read TGTGCCAGCAGTTTAACTGGCGGGGCATGGTACGAGCAGTACTTC.

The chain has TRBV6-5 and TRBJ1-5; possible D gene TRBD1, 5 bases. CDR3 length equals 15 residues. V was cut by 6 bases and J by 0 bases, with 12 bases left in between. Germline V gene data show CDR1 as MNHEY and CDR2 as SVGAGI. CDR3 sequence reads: CASRGTTYSNQPQHF. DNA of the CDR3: TGTGCCAGCAGGGGGACTACCTATAGCAATCAGCCCCAGCATTTT.

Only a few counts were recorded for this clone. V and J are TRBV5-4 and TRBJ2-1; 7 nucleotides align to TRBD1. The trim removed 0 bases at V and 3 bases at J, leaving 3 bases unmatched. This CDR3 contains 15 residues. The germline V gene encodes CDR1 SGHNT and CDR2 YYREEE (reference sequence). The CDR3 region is CASSLGQGDYNEQFF. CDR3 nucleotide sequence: TGTGCCAGCAGCTTGGGGCAGGGGGACTACAATGAGCAGTTCTTC. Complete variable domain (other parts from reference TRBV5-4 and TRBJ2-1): ETGVTQSPTHLIKTRGQQVTLRCSSQSGHNTVSWYQQALGQGPQFIFQYYREEENGRGNFPPRFSGLQFPNYSSELNVNALELDDSALYLCASSLGQGDYNEQFFGPGTRLTVL.

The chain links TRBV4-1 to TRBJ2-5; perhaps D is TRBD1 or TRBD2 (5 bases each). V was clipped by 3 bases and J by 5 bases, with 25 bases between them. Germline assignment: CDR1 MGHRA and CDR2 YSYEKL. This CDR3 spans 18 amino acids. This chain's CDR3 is CASSHPAYPGTTMETQYF. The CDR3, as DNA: TGCGCCAGCAGCCACCCCGCCTACCCCGGGACGACCATGGAGACCCAGTACTTC.

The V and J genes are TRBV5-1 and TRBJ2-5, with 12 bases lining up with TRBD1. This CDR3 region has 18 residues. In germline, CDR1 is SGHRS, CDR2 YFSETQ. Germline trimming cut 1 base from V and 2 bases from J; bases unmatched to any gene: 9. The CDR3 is CASSLLGQGAHLQETQYF. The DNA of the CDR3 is TGCGCCAGCAGCTTGTTGGGACAGGGGGCTCACCTTCAAGAGACCCAGTACTTC.

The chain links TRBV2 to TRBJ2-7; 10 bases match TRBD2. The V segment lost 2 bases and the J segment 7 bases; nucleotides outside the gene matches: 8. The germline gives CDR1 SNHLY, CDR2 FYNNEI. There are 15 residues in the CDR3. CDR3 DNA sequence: TGTGCCAGCAGTGAATGGTCAGCGGGGGGGAAAGAGCAGTACTTC. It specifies CASSEWSAGGKEQYF.

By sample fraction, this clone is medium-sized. This chain's CDR3 is CASSLVGQGAQDEQFF. As DNA, the CDR3 is TGCGCCAGCAGCTTGGTGGGACAGGGGGCGCAGGATGAGCAGTTCTTC. This chain uses TRBV5-1 with TRBJ2-1, with 12 positions matching TRBD1. The V gene's germline CDR1 is SGHRS and CDR2 YFSETQ. Losses at the gene ends were 0 bases for V and 8 bases for J; bases not matched to a gene: 6. The CDR3 is 16 residues long.

This chain's CDR3 is CASSVLKRFPPYEQYF. The DNA of the CDR3 is TGTGCCAGCAGTGTCCTAAAGCGATTTCCCCCCTACGAGCAGTACTTC. This chain uses TRBV6-1 with TRBJ2-7, with D uncertain. The V and J ends lost 4 bases and 2 bases respectively, with 18 bases between them. Per the germline V gene, CDR1 is MNHNS and CDR2 is SASEGT. CDR3 length: 16 amino acids.

This chain's CDR3 is CASRGHPYEQYF. The DNA of the CDR3 is TGTGCCAGCAGGGGCCACCCCTACGAGCAGTACTTC. This chain uses TRBV6-1 with TRBJ2-7; D not resolved. The CDR3 has 12 amino acids. Germline V lookup: CDR1 MNHNS, CDR2 SASEGT. Trimming took 6 bases from V and 2 from J, leaving 8 bases between them.

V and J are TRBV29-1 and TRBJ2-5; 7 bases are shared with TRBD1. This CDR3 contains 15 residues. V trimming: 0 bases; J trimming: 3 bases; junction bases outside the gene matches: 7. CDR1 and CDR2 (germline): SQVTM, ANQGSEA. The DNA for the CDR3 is TGCAGCGTTGAAGATCGGGGACAGCCGGAAGAGACCCAGTACTTC. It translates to CSVEDRGQPEETQYF.

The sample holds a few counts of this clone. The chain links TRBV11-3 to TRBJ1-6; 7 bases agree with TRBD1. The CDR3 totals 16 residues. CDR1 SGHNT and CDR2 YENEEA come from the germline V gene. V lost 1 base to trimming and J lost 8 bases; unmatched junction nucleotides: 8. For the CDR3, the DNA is TGTGCCAGCAGCTTAGGCAGACAGGGAAGGGATTCACCCCTCCACTTT. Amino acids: CASSLGRQGRDSPLHF. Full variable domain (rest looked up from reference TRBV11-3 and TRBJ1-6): EAGVVQSPRYKIIEKKQPVAFWCNPISGHNTLYWYLQNLGQGPELLIRYENEEAVDDSQLPKDRFSAERLKGVDSTLKIQPAELGDSAVYLCASSLGRQGRDSPLHFGNGTRLTVT.

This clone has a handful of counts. CDR3: CASSAGSGTAYNEQFF. The CDR3, as DNA: TGTGCCAGCAGTGCCGGATCCGGGACAGCTTACAATGAGCAGTTCTTC. The chain joins TRBV25-1 to TRBJ2-1; TRBD1 matches 7 bases. Per the germline V gene, CDR1 is MGHDK and CDR2 is SYGVNS. The CDR3 runs 16 residues. With 4 bases clipped from V and 4 bases from J, the junction kept 10 bases outside the gene matches. The whole variable domain, remainder taken from reference TRBV25-1 and TRBJ2-1, is EADIYQTPRYLVIGTGKKITLECSQTMGHDKMYWYQQDPGMELHLIHYSYGVNSTEKGDLSSESTVSRIRTEHFPLTLESARPSHTSQYLCASSAGSGTAYNEQFFGPGTRLTVL.

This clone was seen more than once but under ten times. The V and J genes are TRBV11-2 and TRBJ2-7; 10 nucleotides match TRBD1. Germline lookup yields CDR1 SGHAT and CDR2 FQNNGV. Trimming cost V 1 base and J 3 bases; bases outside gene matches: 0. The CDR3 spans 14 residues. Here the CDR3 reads CASSLGTGGYEQYF. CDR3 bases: TGTGCCAGCAGCTTAGGGACAGGGGGCTACGAGCAGTACTTC. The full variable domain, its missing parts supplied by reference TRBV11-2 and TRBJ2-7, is EAGVAQSPRYKIIEKRQSVAFWCNPISGHATLYWYQQILGQGPKLLIQFQNNGVVDDSQLPKDRFSAERLKGVDSTLKIQPAKLEDSAVYLCASSLGTGGYEQYFGPGTRLTVT.

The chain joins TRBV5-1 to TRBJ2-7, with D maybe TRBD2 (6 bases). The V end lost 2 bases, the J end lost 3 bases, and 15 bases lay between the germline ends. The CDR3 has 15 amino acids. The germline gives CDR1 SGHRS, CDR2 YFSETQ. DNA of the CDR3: TGCGCCAGCAGCTTATTTTTTGGAGGGGACTACGAGCAGTACTTC. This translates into CASSLFFGGDYEQYF.

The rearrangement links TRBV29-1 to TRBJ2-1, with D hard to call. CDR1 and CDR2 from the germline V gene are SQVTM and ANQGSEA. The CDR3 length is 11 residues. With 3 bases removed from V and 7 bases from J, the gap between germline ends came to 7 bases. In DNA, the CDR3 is TGCAGCGTTGATGGATCGAATGAGCAGTTCTTC. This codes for CSVDGSNEQFF.

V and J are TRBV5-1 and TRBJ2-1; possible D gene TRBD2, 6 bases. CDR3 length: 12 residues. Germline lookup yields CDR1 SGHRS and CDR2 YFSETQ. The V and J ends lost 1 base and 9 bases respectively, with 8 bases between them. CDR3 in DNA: TGCGCCAGCAGCTTGCCTAGCGCTGAGCAGTTCTTC. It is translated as CASSLPSAEQFF.

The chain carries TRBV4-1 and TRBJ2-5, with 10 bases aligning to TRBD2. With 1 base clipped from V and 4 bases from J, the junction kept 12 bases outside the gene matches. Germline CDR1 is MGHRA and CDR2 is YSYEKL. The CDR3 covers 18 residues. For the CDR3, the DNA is TGCGCCAGCAGCCAAGTAAGATCAGCGGGGGGGCAGGGAGAGACCCAGTACTTC. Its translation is CASSQVRSAGGQGETQYF.

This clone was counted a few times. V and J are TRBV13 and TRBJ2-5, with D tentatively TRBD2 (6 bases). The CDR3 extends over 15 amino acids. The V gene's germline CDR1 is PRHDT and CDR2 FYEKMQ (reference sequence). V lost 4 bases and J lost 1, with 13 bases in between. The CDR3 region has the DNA TGTGCCAGCAGCTCCCGGGACTCATTCCAAGAGACCCAGTACTTC. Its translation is CASSSRDSFQETQYF.

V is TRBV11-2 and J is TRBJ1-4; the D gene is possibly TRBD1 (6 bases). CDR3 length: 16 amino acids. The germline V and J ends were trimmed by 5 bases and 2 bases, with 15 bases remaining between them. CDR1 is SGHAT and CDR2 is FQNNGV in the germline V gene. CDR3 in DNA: TGTGCCAGCAGCGAAGGACAGTTTGCTACTAATGAAAAACTGTTTTTT. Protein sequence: CASSEGQFATNEKLFF.